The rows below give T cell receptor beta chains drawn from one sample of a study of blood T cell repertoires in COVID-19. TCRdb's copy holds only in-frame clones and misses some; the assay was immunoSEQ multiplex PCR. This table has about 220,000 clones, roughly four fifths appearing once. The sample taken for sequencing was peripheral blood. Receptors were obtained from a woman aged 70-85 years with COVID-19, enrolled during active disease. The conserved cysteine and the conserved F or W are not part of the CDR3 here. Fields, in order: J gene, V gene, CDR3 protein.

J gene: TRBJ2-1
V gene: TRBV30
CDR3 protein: AWSEGGGNEQF

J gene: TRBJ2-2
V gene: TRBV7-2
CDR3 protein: ASSARQLPGELF

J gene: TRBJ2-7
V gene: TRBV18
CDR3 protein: ASSLRGRGHAGGAYEQY

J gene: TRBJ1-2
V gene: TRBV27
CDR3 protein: ASSLREGRPGNYGYT

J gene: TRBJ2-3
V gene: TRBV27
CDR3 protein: ASSLRLAAITDTQY

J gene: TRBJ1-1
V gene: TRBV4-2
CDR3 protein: ASSQGEAGLNTEAF

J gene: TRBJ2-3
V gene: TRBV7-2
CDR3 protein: ASSLGRTAADTQY

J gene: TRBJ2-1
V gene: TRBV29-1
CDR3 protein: SVGRGSGNNEQF

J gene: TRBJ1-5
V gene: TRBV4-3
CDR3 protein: ASSQDGSHQPQH

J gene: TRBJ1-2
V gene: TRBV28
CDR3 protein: ASSKGLYGYT

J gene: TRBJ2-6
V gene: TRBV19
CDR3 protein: ASRPGLSSGANVLT

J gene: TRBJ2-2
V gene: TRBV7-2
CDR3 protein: ASSLFIGGTGELF

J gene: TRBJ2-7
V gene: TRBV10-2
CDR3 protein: ASSVTGGNLYEQY

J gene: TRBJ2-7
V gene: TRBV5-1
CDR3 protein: ASSLEQGAYEQY

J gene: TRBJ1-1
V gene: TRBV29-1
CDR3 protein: SVAGSSRAF

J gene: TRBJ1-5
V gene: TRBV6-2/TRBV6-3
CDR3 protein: ASSYLFGQGRNSNQPQH

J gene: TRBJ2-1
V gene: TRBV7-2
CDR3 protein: ASSFQGSLGNEQF

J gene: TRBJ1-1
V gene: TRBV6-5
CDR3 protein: ASSYGDRLVNTEAF